These T cell receptor beta chains were read from a single sample in a study of T cells in localized non-small cell lung cancer. Assay used: immunoSEQ multiplex PCR; TCRdb lists only in-frame clones, some missing. Of approximately 35,000 clones listed, approximately 90% were seen once; the top ten hold approximately 2.2%. The specimen comprised peripheral blood, sampled before any cancer treatment. The receptors here all came from a female donor older than 55 with stage I lung adenocarcinoma. The CDR3 runs from the conserved cysteine through the conserved F or W. D genes are given only for firm matches. Clone size appears in some rows only: once, few, many, or a class for an expanded clone.

TRBD1	NA	TRBV7-2	TRBJ1-6	CASSRNGQGVSPLHF	TGTGCCAGCAGCCGAAACGGACAGGGAGTTTCACCCCTCCACTTT
NA	NA	TRBV30	TRBJ1-1	CAWRANRNTEAFF	TGTGCCTGGAGGGCAAATCGGAACACTGAAGCTTTCTTT
NA	once	TRBV5-1	TRBJ2-2	CASGYPTGSLSGELFF	TGCGCCAGCGGATACCCAACAGGGAGTCTGTCCGGGGAGCTGTTTTTT
NA	NA	TRBV5-1	TRBJ1-6	CASRVTSEGNSPLHF	TGCGCCAGCAGAGTCACGAGCGAAGGTAATTCACCCCTCCACTTT
TRBD2	NA	TRBV2	TRBJ2-1	CASKTSGGYNEQFF	TGTGCCAGCAAAACTAGCGGGGGCTACAATGAGCAGTTCTTC
NA	NA	TRBV11-2	TRBJ1-2	CASSLRGRLNYGYTF	TGTGCCAGCAGCTTAAGAGGGAGGCTAAACTATGGCTACACCTTC
NA	NA	TRBV6-5	TRBJ1-2	CASSSSGLGYTF	TGTGCCAGCAGTTCATCGGGACTTGGCTACACCTTC
NA	once	TRBV7-2	TRBJ1-5	CASSSRRKPQHF	TGTGCCAGCAGCTCGAGGAGGAAGCCCCAGCATTTT
NA	once	TRBV2	TRBJ2-2	CASSLDGGELFF	TGTGCCAGCAGCTTGGACGGAGGGGAGCTGTTTTTT
TRBD1	NA	TRBV5-3	TRBJ1-3	CARSLDPQGVSGNTIYF	TGTGCCAGAAGCTTGGACCCACAGGGGGTCTCTGGAAACACCATATATTTT
NA	NA	TRBV9	TRBJ1-4	CASSVGDTGGEKLFF	TGTGCCAGCAGCGTTGGGGACACTGGGGGTGAAAAACTGTTTTTT
NA	NA	TRBV5-4	TRBJ1-2	CASSLEAGTSGYTF	TGTGCCAGCAGCTTGGAGGCAGGGACGAGCGGCTACACCTTC
NA	NA	TRBV19	TRBJ1-5	CASSDSHNQPQHF	TGTGCCAGTAGTGACAGTCACAATCAGCCCCAGCATTTT
NA	NA	TRBV29-1	TRBJ2-1	CSVKPGTRNEQFF	TGCAGCGTGAAGCCCGGGACACGGAATGAGCAGTTCTTC
NA	NA	TRBV19	TRBJ1-6	CASSPGGPPQGSPLHF	TGTGCCAGTAGTCCTGGGGGGCCCCCCCAGGGGTCACCCCTCCACTTT
NA	NA	TRBV2	TRBJ1-2	CASSEDRNYGYTF	TGTGCCAGCAGTGAAGACAGGAACTATGGCTACACCTTC
NA	few	TRBV6-5	TRBJ1-1	CASSRGGTLNTEAFF	TGTGCCAGCAGTCGGGGGGGGACATTGAACACTGAAGCTTTCTTT
TRBD2	NA	TRBV7-2	TRBJ2-5	CASSPTGGGGPETQYF	TGTGCCAGCAGCCCCACCGGCGGGGGTGGACCAGAGACCCAGTACTTC
TRBD1	NA	TRBV30	TRBJ1-2	CAWRWSGGYGYTF	TGTGCCTGGAGGTGGTCAGGGGGCTATGGCTACACCTTC
NA	NA	TRBV6-5	TRBJ1-6	CASSAGRSNSPLHF	TGTGCCAGCAGCGCCGGAAGAAGCAATTCACCCCTCCACTTT
NA	NA	TRBV30	TRBJ1-2	CAWSSGGSYGYTF	TGTGCCTGGAGTTCCGGAGGCAGCTATGGCTACACCTTC
NA	NA	TRBV5-6	TRBJ1-3	CASRLAGTGNTIYF	TGTGCCAGCAGGCTTGCCGGTACCGGAAACACCATATATTTT
NA	once	TRBV9	TRBJ1-4	CASSAATGWGGEKLFF	TGTGCCAGCAGCGCAGCCACAGGCTGGGGGGGTGAAAAACTGTTTTTT
NA	NA	TRBV30	TRBJ2-5	CAWSGIAVTQYF	TGTGCCTGGAGCGGGATAGCAGTGACCCAGTACTTC
TRBD1	NA	TRBV28	TRBJ1-1	CASRPLAGTGGTEAFF	TGTGCCAGCAGGCCCCTGGCCGGGACAGGGGGCACTGAAGCTTTCTTT
NA	NA	TRBV10-1	TRBJ2-3	CASSEGVGVTDTQYF	TGCGCCAGCAGTGAGGGGGTCGGGGTGACAGATACGCAGTATTTT
NA	NA	TRBV30	TRBJ2-7	CAWSVGRWDEQYF	TGTGCCTGGAGTGTGGGACGTTGGGACGAGCAGTACTTC
NA	NA	TRBV6-5	TRBJ1-4	CASRGTNEKLFF	TGTGCCAGCAGGGGAACTAATGAAAAACTGTTTTTT
NA	NA	TRBV12-5	TRBJ2-5	CASGTPPHQETQYF	TGTGCTAGTGGTACCCCCCCCCACCAAGAGACCCAGTACTTC
TRBD1	NA	TRBV2	TRBJ2-7	CASRVTGGSYEQYF	TGTGCCAGCAGGGTGACAGGGGGCTCCTACGAGCAGTACTTC
NA	NA	TRBV19	TRBJ2-6	CASSSGHGRAVISGANVLTF	TGTGCCAGTAGTTCAGGACATGGACGGGCTGTAATCTCTGGGGCCAACGTCCTGACTTTC
NA	NA	TRBV9	TRBJ1-6	CASSVGWDTNSPLHF	TGTGCCAGCAGCGTAGGTTGGGACACGAATTCACCCCTCCACTTT
NA	NA	TRBV7-9	TRBJ2-3	CASSLAGARTDTQYF	TGTGCCAGCAGCTTAGCGGGGGCCCGCACAGATACGCAGTATTTT
TRBD1	NA	TRBV6-1	TRBJ2-1	CASSGSGADRGGSYNEQFF	TGTGCCAGCAGTGGATCCGGAGCGGACAGGGGAGGATCCTACAATGAGCAGTTCTTC
NA	once	TRBV25-1	TRBJ1-5	CASSVGNQPQHF	TGTGCCAGCAGTGTCGGCAATCAGCCCCAGCATTTT
NA	NA	TRBV30	TRBJ1-2	CACSSHYGYTF	TGTGCCTGTTCGTCCCACTATGGCTACACCTTC
NA	NA	TRBV10-1	TRBJ1-3	CASSESHLFSGNTIYF	TGCGCCAGCAGTGAGTCGCACCTTTTCTCTGGAAACACCATATATTTT
NA	NA	TRBV6-1	TRBJ1-2	CASSVGPYGYTF	TGTGCCAGCAGTGTCGGTCCATATGGCTACACCTTC
NA	NA	TRBV6-6	TRBJ1-2	CATVKGYGYTF	TGTGCCACCGTCAAAGGGTATGGCTACACCTTC